This passage covers 25 T cell receptor beta chains from one sample sequenced in a study of tumor-infiltrating lymphocytes in primary liver carcinoma. Germline DNA was also extracted, and blood RNA derived from unsorted whole blood. cDNA specific to TCR beta was made from 500 ng of total RNA, with a constant-region primer employed for priming. Three nested multiplex PCR rounds, a slightly modified ARM-PCR method, built the TCR beta libraries. The first two PCR rounds used TRBV1-TRBV30 primers with a Cbeta primer, around 10 cycles each. TCRdb analysed the multiplex PCR reads with MiXCR anew, one entry per CDR3 protein. This table holds about 350,000 distinct CDR3 sequences, almost 65% found once. Material for sequencing was peripheral blood. These receptors were obtained from a middle-aged man with primary liver carcinoma and hepatitis B virus infection.

About this clonotype itself: The junction and the germline gene differ at one end; a read error may be behind it. The chain uses TRBV11-2 and TRBJ2-7; D could derive from TRBD1 or TRBD2 (5 bases each). The CDR3 is 17 amino acids. Germline CDR1 SGHAT, CDR2 FQNNGV. The CDR3 bases are TGTGCTAGCAGCTTAGTCCATGGTTCTTGGGACGATCTACGGGCGGACTTC. Translated: CASSLVHGSWDDLRADF. The whole variable domain, filled in from reference TRBV11-2 and TRBJ2-7, reads EAGVAQSPRYKIIEKRQSVAFWCNPISGHATLYWYQQILGQGPKLLIQFQNNGVVDDSQLPKDRFSAERLKGVDSTLKIQPAKLEDSAVYLCASSLVHGSWDDLRADFGPGTRLTVT.

Turning to this clonotype: A junction boundary mismatches the germline segment, possibly from a read error. The V call is TRBV11-2, the J call TRBJ2-7, with no clear D. CDR3 size: 13 residues. From germline, CDR1 is SGHAT and CDR2 FQNNGV. CDR3 coding DNA: TGTGTCAGCAGTTTAGTTGTGGCCTACGAGCAGTACTTC. Protein sequence: CVSSLVVAYEQYF.

This sequence joins TRBV20-1 and TRBJ2-3; D gene uncertain. Germline V gene lookup returns CDR1 DFQATT and CDR2 SNEGSKA (reference sequence). V was clipped by 0 bases and J by 5 bases, with 9 bases between them. The CDR3 contains 13 residues. Here the CDR3 DNA reads TGCAGTGCTAGAGACCCGTTGAAAGATACGCAGTATTTT. This codes for CSARDPLKDTQYF.

With respect to this clonotype: It may be a read error: a sequence one base away is much more abundant. The rearrangement uses TRBV6-5 and TRBJ1-3, with 7 bases that match TRBD1. CDR1 is MNHEY, CDR2 SVGAGI, per germline. J was trimmed by 2 bases and V by 7 bases; bases with no gene match: 5. The CDR3 is 14 residues long. The DNA of the CDR3 is TGTGCCAGCAATTCCCAGGGGGCTGGAAACACCATATATTTT. Protein: CASNSQGAGNTIYF.

About this clonotype: A much bigger clone sits one base away, suggesting this may be a read error. The V and J genes are TRBV7-8 and TRBJ2-2; D is possibly TRBD2 (6 bases). Germline values: CDR1 SGHVS, CDR2 FQNEAQ. The V end was cut by 1 base, the J end by 7 bases, with 16 bases between. This CDR3 region has 16 residues. CDR3 nucleotides: TGTGCCAGCAGCTTAGAGAGACTAGTAGTAGACGGGGAGCTGTTTTTT. It encodes CASSLERLVVDGELFF.

For this clonotype: A much larger clone differs from this one at a single base, so this may be a read error. This CDR3 reads CASRERPNSYNEQFF. Here the CDR3 DNA reads TGTGCCAGCAGGGAAAGACCCAACTCCTACAATGAGCAGTTCTTC. The rearrangement joins TRBV27 to TRBJ2-1, with D unclear. The CDR3 spans 15 residues. V lost 6 bases and J lost 0, with 12 bases in between. The germline CDR1 and CDR2 sequences are MNHEY and SMNVEV (reference sequence).

CDR3 in amino acids: CASARPGTSFFGEQFF. CDR3 DNA: TGTGCCAGCGCGCGTCCAGGGACTAGCTTTTTCGGTGAGCAGTTCTTC. The chain recombines TRBV18 with TRBJ2-1; 9 bases map to TRBD2. The CDR3 runs 16 residues. Unmatched junction bases numbered 17, after V lost 8 bases and J lost 9 bases. Germline V gives CDR1 KGHSH, CDR2 LQKENI.

This clonotype turned up a few times. The chain joins TRBV5-4 to TRBJ2-7, with a possible D match to TRBD2 (5 bases). Germline loops: CDR1 SGHNT, CDR2 YYREEE (reference sequence). The CDR3 is 15 amino acids. Trimming pared 1 base from V and 5 bases from J, leaving 16 bases between. In DNA, the CDR3 is TGTGCCAGCAGCTTGAATGGAGGCCCATTGGACGAGCAGTACTTC. Its translation is CASSLNGGPLDEQYF.

This clonotype occurred once. J is TRBJ1-5 and V is TRBV11-2; 8 bases fit TRBD1. Germline trimming cut 4 bases from V and 4 bases from J; bases unmatched to any gene: 6. The CDR3 has 15 residues. The germline CDR1 and CDR2 sequences are SGHAT and FQNNGV. The CDR3 is CASSSGQGENQPQHF. CDR3 nucleotide sequence: TGTGCCAGCAGCTCTGGACAGGGCGAGAATCAGCCCCAGCATTTT.

Concerning this clonotype itself: This may stem from a read error, because a much larger clone lies one nucleotide away. The chain has TRBV6-6 and TRBJ2-1; the D is unclear. The CDR3 sequence is 12 residues long. With 10 bases removed from V and 7 bases from J, the gap between germline ends came to 14 bases. Germline V gives CDR1 MNHNY, CDR2 SVGAGI (reference sequence). The CDR3 DNA is TGTGCCAACAGCGCCGTAAGAAATGAGCAGTTCTTC. Its protein product is CANSAVRNEQFF.

This clonotype was counted between two and nine times. This rearrangement joins TRBV29-1 to TRBJ2-3; 9 nucleotides align to TRBD2. Germline CDR1 and CDR2: SQVTM and ANQGSEA. The trim removed 2 bases at V and 3 bases at J, leaving 6 bases unmatched. The CDR3 is made up of 15 amino acids. The CDR3: CSVELVSGSTDTQYF. The CDR3 DNA is TGCAGCGTTGAACTGGTTAGCGGGAGTACAGATACGCAGTATTTT.

Note on this clonotype: This may arise from a read error, as a much more abundant clone is one base away. The CDR3 bases are TGCGCCAGCAGCCAAGGTCAGGAGCATGGCTACACCTTC. Amino acid sequence: CASSQGQEHGYTF. The gene calls are TRBV4-1 and TRBJ1-2, with D unresolved. CDR1 MGHRA and CDR2 YSYEKL come from the germline V gene. This CDR3 contains 13 residues. With 1 base removed from V and 6 bases from J, the gap between germline ends came to 9 bases.

This clonotype showed up just a few times. The J gene is TRBJ2-5, the V gene TRBV2; a weak D match, TRBD1 (6 bases). CDR1 is SNHLY, CDR2 FYNNEI, per germline. The CDR3 is 14 residues long. V was clipped by 0 bases and J by 3 bases, with 8 bases between them. The CDR3 is CASSEARGKETQYF. The CDR3 coding sequence is TGTGCCAGCAGTGAAGCGAGGGGGAAAGAGACCCAGTACTTC.

This clonotype was counted a single time. The final CDR3 position lacks the conserved phenylalanine or tryptophan, pointing to a likely read error. The chain uses TRBV11-2 and TRBJ1-5, with TRBD1 as a possible D gene (5 bases). The CDR3 loop spans 16 amino acids. Germline CDR1 is SGHAT and CDR2 is FQNNGV. This chain's CDR3 is CVSSHGGEAEDQPQHL. CDR3 in DNA: TGTGTCAGCAGCCACGGGGGGGAGGCCGAGGATCAGCCCCAGCATCTT.

The chain recombines TRBV7-9 with TRBJ1-5; weak D call: TRBD1 (5 bases). Germline loops: CDR1 SEHNR, CDR2 FQNEAQ (reference sequence). V lost 5 bases and J lost 2, with 19 bases in between. This CDR3 is built from 17 residues. CDR3 sequence reads: CASSQEGTDYGNQPQHF. For the CDR3, the DNA is TGTGCCAGCAGCCAAGAGGGGACGGACTATGGCAATCAGCCCCAGCATTTT.

Worth noting for this clonotype: A read error may produce the germline difference seen at one junction end. This chain links TRBV5-6 with TRBJ2-5, with 7 bases matching TRBD1. Germline V gene lookup returns CDR1 SGHDT and CDR2 YYEEEE. The CDR3 spans 16 residues. The CDR3 spells CSSSRTTGAVGETQYF. The CDR3 nucleotides read TGTTCCAGCAGCCGTACCACAGGGGCTGTGGGGGAGACCCAGTACTTC.

This clonotype showed up many times. The V call is TRBV11-3, the J call TRBJ2-3; D may be TRBD2 (6 bases). Germline V gives CDR1 SGHNT, CDR2 YENEEA. V was trimmed by 2 bases and J by 6 bases, leaving 15 bases between them. There are 15 residues in the CDR3. The CDR3 spells CASSLFAGSADTQYF. CDR3 DNA sequence: TGTGCCAGCAGCTTATTCGCGGGGTCGGCGGATACGCAGTATTTT.

Comments on this clonotype: An end of the junction does not agree with germline; a read error may underlie this. The chain joins TRBV11-1 to TRBJ2-1; D ambiguous. CDR3 size: 16 residues. CDR1 SGHAT and CDR2 FQDESV come from the germline V gene (reference sequence). CDR3 sequence: CTSSRVGSSSYNEQFF. CDR3 coding DNA: TGTACCAGCAGTAGGGTGGGATCGAGCTCCTACAATGAGCAGTTCTTC.

This clonotype was counted between two and nine times. The chain carries TRBV6-1 and TRBJ2-1, with TRBD2 as a possible D gene (5 bases). The CDR3 extends over 14 amino acids. The V end lost 2 bases, the J end lost 6 bases, and 11 bases lay between the germline ends. CDR1 is MNHNS, CDR2 SASEGT, per germline. CDR3 amino acids: CASSEPGMGNEQFF. CDR3 DNA sequence: TGTGCCAGCAGTGAACCGGGGATGGGCAATGAGCAGTTCTTC.

This chain joins TRBV6-1 and TRBJ1-6; D may be TRBD1 (5 bases). Germline V lookup: CDR1 MNHNS, CDR2 SASEGT. The CDR3 runs to 14 residues. V lost 6 bases, J lost 9 bases, and 15 bases lay in between. The CDR3 loop reads CASSSGAGSSPLHF. The CDR3 bases are TGTGCCAGCAGCTCCGGGGCAGGATCTTCACCCCTCCACTTT.

This clonotype has only a few counts. A much larger clone lies one base from this, so it may be a read error. This chain joins TRBV29-1 and TRBJ2-1; maybe TRBD2 (5 bases). The CDR3 consists of 14 residues. The germline V gene encodes CDR1 SQVTM and CDR2 ANQGSEA. CDR3 sequence reads: CSVERTGTYNGQFF. The CDR3 region has the DNA TGCAGCGTTGAAAGGACGGGAACCTACAATGGGCAGTTCTTC.

Note on this clonotype: Since a much larger clone is just one base distant, this may be a read error. The chain recombines TRBV10-3 with TRBJ1-6, with a tentative D call TRBD1 (5 bases). Trimming took off 7 bases at V and 6 bases at J, with 10 bases between the two ends. CDR3 length: 13 residues. Germline V gene lookup returns CDR1 ENHRY and CDR2 SYGVKD. The chain's CDR3 is CAIKGQSNSPLHF. CDR3 DNA sequence: TGTGCCATCAAAGGACAAAGTAATTCACCCCTCCACTTT.

Ten or more counts support this clonotype. This chain links TRBV6-2 or TRBV6-3 with TRBJ2-1; D may be TRBD2 (5 bases). V lost 5 bases and J 7 bases, leaving 9 bases between the germline ends. From germline, CDR1 is MNHEY and CDR2 SVGEGT. The CDR3 contains 12 residues. The CDR3 DNA sequence: TGTGCCAGCAGTCCCCGGGATAATGAGCAGTTCTTC. Its protein is CASSPRDNEQFF.

Turning to this clonotype: One base away lies a much larger clone, so this may be a sequencing read error. J is TRBJ2-2 and V is TRBV4-3; D possibly corresponds to TRBD2 (6 bases). V lost 4 bases and J lost 9, with 21 bases in between. This CDR3 is built from 16 residues. Germline values: CDR1 LGHNA, CDR2 YSLEER. CDR3 amino acids: CASSRDWSQGPRELFF. Written as DNA, the CDR3 is TGCGCCAGCAGCCGGGACTGGAGCCAGGGCCCCCGGGAGCTGTTTTTT.

Written as DNA, the CDR3 is TGTGCCAGCAGCTTGGGGGGGACGGGGGCCCCTGAAGCTTTCTTT. Its translation: CASSLGGTGAPEAFF. The chain uses TRBV5-6 and TRBJ1-1, with D maybe TRBD1 (6 bases). This CDR3 comprises 15 residues. The germline V gene encodes CDR1 SGHDT and CDR2 YYEEEE. The V end was cut by 0 bases, the J end by 6 bases, with 15 bases between.